The 26 T cell receptor beta chains below come from one sample, sequenced in a study of T-cell memory formation after mild COVID-19. One entry per CDR3 protein results from TCRdb running MiXCR on the 5' RACE reads. The sample holds roughly 200,000 distinct CDR3 sequences, around 9.1% seen once. The sequencing input was PBMCs or a T cell subset sorted from them (not recorded which). The receptor set was obtained from a young man who had mild COVID-19 (a few samples of this study predate the infection). Cell type and time point are not known.

This clonotype was counted only a few times. The V and J genes are TRBV14 and TRBJ2-3; D gene ambiguous. The V end lost 5 bases, the J end lost 8 bases, and 14 bases lay between the germline ends. The length of the CDR3 is 13 residues. Germline lookup yields CDR1 SGHDN and CDR2 FVKESK. CDR3 in amino acids: CASSLKGDATQYF. CDR3 in DNA: TGTGCCAGCAGCTTAAAGGGCGATGCTACGCAGTATTTT. Drawing the rest from reference TRBV14 and TRBJ2-3, the complete variable domain is EAGVTQFPSHSVIEKGQTVTLRCDPISGHDNLYWYRRVMGKEIKFLLHFVKESKQDESGMPNNRFLAERTGGTYSTLKVQPAELEDSGVYFCASSLKGDATQYFGPGTRLTVL.

In its sample, this clonotype was seen a few times. V is TRBV19 and J is TRBJ2-3; a possible D gene is TRBD2 (6 bases). With 4 bases removed from V and 3 bases from J, the gap between germline ends came to 14 bases. Germline assignment: CDR1 LNHDA and CDR2 SQIVND (reference sequence). The CDR3 extends over 15 amino acids. The CDR3 DNA sequence: TGTGCCAGTAGTAGTTTGGAGGGGACGACAGATACGCAGTATTTT. Protein: CASSSLEGTTDTQYF.

The CDR3 region has the DNA TGTGCCATCAGGCGGACTAGAAACAATGAGCAGTTCTTC. This codes for CAIRRTRNNEQFF. The chain carries TRBV10-3 and TRBJ2-1, with 7 positions matching TRBD2. The CDR3 has 13 residues. Losses at the gene ends were 6 bases for V and 5 bases for J; bases not matched to a gene: 4. CDR1 and CDR2 from the germline V gene are ENHRY and SYGVKD.

This clonotype came up many times. The V and J genes are TRBV20-1 and TRBJ2-1; the match to TRBD2 covers 7 bases. With 3 bases clipped from V and 0 bases from J, the junction kept 2 bases outside the gene matches. This CDR3 region has 14 residues. From germline, CDR1 is DFQATT and CDR2 SNEGSKA (reference sequence). The CDR3 loop reads CSARGGNSYNEQFF. The CDR3 DNA follows: TGCAGTGCTAGGGGGGGGAACTCCTACAATGAGCAGTTCTTC.

The genes are TRBV30 and TRBJ1-1, with 7 bases lining up with TRBD1. V lost 2 bases, J lost 10 bases, and 7 bases stayed unmatched. CDR3 length equals 12 residues. Germline lookup yields CDR1 GTSNPN and CDR2 SVGIG (reference sequence). CDR3 residues: CAWSSGGGVAFF. The CDR3 nucleotides are TGTGCCTGGAGTTCAGGGGGGGGTGTAGCTTTCTTT.

This clonotype was picked up a small number of times. CDR3 protein: CASSVDAGDIYGYTF. Here the CDR3 DNA reads TGTGCCAGCAGCGTAGATGCAGGGGACATCTATGGCTACACCTTC. V and J are TRBV9 and TRBJ1-2, with D possibly TRBD1 on 6 matching bases. V was trimmed by 0 bases and J by 4 bases, leaving 13 bases between them. The CDR3 consists of 15 residues. Germline V gene lookup returns CDR1 SGDLS and CDR2 YYNGEE.

This clonotype was detected a few times. The chain is built from TRBV5-1 and TRBJ2-2; possibly TRBD1 for D (6 bases). Germline CDR1 is SGHRS and CDR2 is YFSETQ. V lost 0 bases to trimming and J lost 8 bases, with 11 bases between them. The CDR3 contains 14 residues. The CDR3 sequence is CASSLGQVDGELFF. The CDR3 DNA is TGCGCCAGCAGCTTGGGACAGGTTGATGGGGAGCTGTTTTTT.

This rearrangement joins TRBV19 to TRBJ2-4; 10 bases are shared with TRBD2. V lost 3 bases, J lost 7 bases, and 15 bases stayed unmatched. Per germline, CDR1 LNHDA and CDR2 SQIVND (reference sequence). CDR3 length: 18 amino acids. In DNA, the CDR3 is TGTGCCAGTAGTATTACTAGCGGGGCGTTTTCGGGGTCGAACATTCAGTACTTC. Residues: CASSITSGAFSGSNIQYF. The variable domain in full, completed from reference TRBV19 and TRBJ2-4, reads DGGITQSPKYLFRKEGQNVTLSCEQNLNHDAMYWYRQDPGQGLRLIYYSQIVNDFQKGDIAEGYSVSREKKESFPLTVTSAQKNPTAFYLCASSITSGAFSGSNIQYFGAGTRLSVL.

CDR3 residues: CASSPGLRAGAEQYV. For the CDR3, the DNA is TGCGCCAGCAGCCCAGGACTCCGGGCTGGGGCCGAGCAGTACGTC. The chain recombines TRBV5-1 with TRBJ2-7; either TRBD1 or TRBD2 may fit D (5 bases each). CDR1 is SGHRS, CDR2 YFSETQ, per germline. The V end lost 4 bases, the J end lost 6 bases, and 20 bases lay between the germline ends. This CDR3 spans 15 amino acids.

The gene calls are TRBV4-1 and TRBJ1-2; 10 nucleotides agree with TRBD1. There are 18 residues in the CDR3. Germline V CDR1 and CDR2: MGHRA, YSYEKL. J lost 5 bases, V lost 0 bases, and 12 bases had no gene match. The CDR3 sequence: CASSQDRDRGLRSYGYTF. For the CDR3, the DNA is TGCGCCAGCAGCCAAGACCGGGACAGGGGTTTGCGGTCGTATGGCTACACCTTC.

This clonotype came up a few times. The chain couples TRBV7-2 to TRBJ2-1; D possibly uses TRBD1 or TRBD2 (7 bases each). V was trimmed by 4 bases and J by 7 bases, leaving 14 bases between them. Germline values: CDR1 SGHTA, CDR2 FQGNSA. This CDR3 has 14 amino acids. CDR3 amino acids: CASSSRGGQNEQFF. The CDR3 nucleotides are TGTGCCAGCAGCTCCAGGGGGGGACAGAATGAGCAGTTCTTC.

The chain is built from TRBV6-5 and TRBJ2-7; 7 bases line up with TRBD1. The CDR3 has 14 residues. Trimming cost V 2 bases and J 3 bases; bases outside gene matches: 4. Germline V gene sequence: CDR1 MNHEY, CDR2 SVGAGI. The DNA for the CDR3 is TGTGCCAGCAGTTACAGGGACAGATTCTACGAGCAGTACTTC. This gives the protein CASSYRDRFYEQYF.

The rearrangement joins TRBV7-3 to TRBJ2-2, with 12 bases matching TRBD2. Looked up from germline, CDR1 is SGHTA and CDR2 is FQGTGA. The CDR3 contains 15 residues. Germline trimming cut 6 bases from V and 6 bases from J; bases unmatched to any gene: 5. CDR3 in DNA: TGTGCCAGCAGTCGGACTAGCGGGATCTCCGGGGAGCTGTTTTTT. Amino acid sequence: CASSRTSGISGELFF.

This clonotype was recorded a few times. Its ends do not fully match the called genes, so a read error is possible. The chain couples TRBV19 to TRBJ1-2; a possible D gene is TRBD1 (6 bases). This CDR3 region has 13 residues. Germline V gene lookup returns CDR1 LNHDA and CDR2 SQIVND (reference sequence). CDR3 nucleotides: TGTGACAGTAGTAGCAGGGGACCATATGGCTACACCTTC. Its protein is CDSSSRGPYGYTF.

CDR3 coding DNA: TGCGCCAGCGCACGGGACGGATACACAGATACGCAGTATTTT. This encodes CASARDGYTDTQYF. The gene calls are TRBV5-1 and TRBJ2-3; the D call may be TRBD1 or TRBD2 (5 bases each). This CDR3 is built from 14 residues. Looked up from germline, CDR1 is SGHRS and CDR2 is YFSETQ. V was pared by 7 bases and J by 2 bases, with 14 bases between.

This rearrangement joins TRBV12-3 or TRBV12-4 to TRBJ1-1; unclear D gene. V lost 9 bases, J lost 3 bases, and 20 bases lay in between. This CDR3 has 15 amino acids. The CDR3 region is CASQPMRSMHTEAFF. Here the CDR3 DNA reads TGTGCCAGTCAACCGATGCGGTCGATGCACACTGAAGCTTTCTTT.

This chain joins TRBV19 and TRBJ1-4; no definite D call. The CDR3 totals 13 residues. Germline assignment: CDR1 LNHDA and CDR2 SQIVND (reference sequence). The V end was cut by 5 bases, the J end by 10 bases, with 14 bases between. The CDR3, as DNA: TGTGCCAGTAGTCCCGGTTCCAGGCGAAAACTGTTTTTT. Its protein product is CASSPGSRRKLFF. Complete variable domain (other parts from reference TRBV19 and TRBJ1-4): DGGITQSPKYLFRKEGQNVTLSCEQNLNHDAMYWYRQDPGQGLRLIYYSQIVNDFQKGDIAEGYSVSREKKESFPLTVTSAQKNPTAFYLCASSPGSRRKLFFGSGTQLSVL.

This clonotype was recorded a few times. The V call is TRBV18, the J call TRBJ2-1, with a tentative D call TRBD2 (5 bases). Trimming removed 5 bases at V and 1 base at J, with 12 bases between. CDR3 length: 15 residues. Looked up from germline, CDR1 is KGHSH and CDR2 is LQKENI. This chain's CDR3 is CASSSGLVSYNEQFF. In DNA form, the CDR3 reads TGTGCCAGCTCATCGGGGTTGGTGTCCTACAATGAGCAGTTCTTC.

At least ten counts were recorded for this clonotype. V and J are TRBV7-2 and TRBJ2-1; perhaps TRBD2 as D (5 bases). The CDR3 contains 14 residues. Looked up from germline, CDR1 is SGHTA and CDR2 is FQGNSA. Trimming left V 1 base short and J 5 bases short, with 9 bases between. The CDR3 DNA reads TGTGCCAGCAGCTTAGGGCTAGCAAACAATGAGCAGTTCTTC. Translation: CASSLGLANNEQFF.

The sample holds a few counts of this clonotype. This chain joins TRBV3-1 and TRBJ2-2, with D perhaps TRBD2 (6 bases). The CDR3 is 15 amino acids. Trimming removed 5 bases at V and 6 bases at J, with 16 bases between. CDR1 LGHDT and CDR2 YNNKEL come from the germline V gene (reference sequence). The CDR3 is CASSKSGTPSGELFF. The DNA of the CDR3 is TGTGCCAGCAGCAAATCCGGGACTCCCTCCGGGGAGCTGTTTTTT.

Only a few counts were recorded for this clonotype. The chain recombines TRBV5-1 with TRBJ1-4; D possibly corresponds to TRBD1 (5 bases). Trimming shortened V by 3 bases and J by 8 bases, and 11 bases separated the two germline ends. In germline, CDR1 is SGHRS, CDR2 YFSETQ. This CDR3 has 13 amino acids. The CDR3 DNA follows: TGCGCCAGCAGCTCTGGGGCGGAAGAAAAACTGTTTTTT. Amino acids: CASSSGAEEKLFF.

This clonotype was detected a few times. The germline gene is not matched at one end of the junction; a read error may be the cause. The V call is TRBV7-7, the J call TRBJ2-1, with 8 bases matching TRBD2. Germline CDR1 reads SSHAT; CDR2 reads FNYEAQ (reference sequence). The CDR3 runs to 15 residues. CDR3 loop: CASSEIAGSYNEQFF. The CDR3, as DNA: TGTGCTAGCAGCGAAATAGCGGGGTCGTACAATGAGCAGTTCTTC.

The gene calls are TRBV4-2 and TRBJ2-4; TRBD1 is a possible D gene (6 bases). Germline CDR1 and CDR2: LGHNA and YNFKEQ. The CDR3 has 13 amino acids. With 0 bases removed from V and 10 bases from J, the gap between germline ends came to 10 bases. The CDR3 loop reads CASSQDRQEIQYF. In DNA form, the CDR3 reads TGTGCCAGCAGCCAAGATCGACAGGAGATTCAGTACTTC.

The CDR3: CATSSRPGSGTLETQYF. The CDR3 region has the DNA TGTGCCACCAGCTCACGTCCCGGGAGCGGAACTTTGGAGACCCAGTACTTC. The chain carries TRBV15 and TRBJ2-5, with D maybe TRBD2 (6 bases). Trimming pared 5 bases from V and 5 bases from J, leaving 24 bases between. The germline CDR1 and CDR2 sequences are LNHNV and YYDKDF (reference sequence). The length of the CDR3 is 17 residues.

CDR3 nucleotides: TGTGCCAGCAACTTGGGGACAAGCACAGATACGCAGTATTTT. It specifies CASNLGTSTDTQYF. The chain recombines TRBV13 with TRBJ2-3; TRBD1 is a possible D gene (6 bases). Germline CDR1 reads PRHDT; CDR2 reads FYEKMQ (reference sequence). V was pared by 7 bases and J by 0 bases, with 11 bases between. The CDR3 is 14 residues long.

On this clonotype: This may stem from a read error, because a much larger clone lies one nucleotide away. The gene calls are TRBV5-1 and TRBJ1-1; 8 nucleotides align to TRBD1. The CDR3 is made up of 14 amino acids. Germline loops: CDR1 SGHRS, CDR2 YFSETQ. Trimming took 3 bases from V and 1 from J; bases not matched to a gene: 2. The CDR3 region has the DNA TGCGCCAGCAGCTGGGACAGGCCGAACACTGAAGCTTTCTTT. Its protein is CASSWDRPNTEAFF.